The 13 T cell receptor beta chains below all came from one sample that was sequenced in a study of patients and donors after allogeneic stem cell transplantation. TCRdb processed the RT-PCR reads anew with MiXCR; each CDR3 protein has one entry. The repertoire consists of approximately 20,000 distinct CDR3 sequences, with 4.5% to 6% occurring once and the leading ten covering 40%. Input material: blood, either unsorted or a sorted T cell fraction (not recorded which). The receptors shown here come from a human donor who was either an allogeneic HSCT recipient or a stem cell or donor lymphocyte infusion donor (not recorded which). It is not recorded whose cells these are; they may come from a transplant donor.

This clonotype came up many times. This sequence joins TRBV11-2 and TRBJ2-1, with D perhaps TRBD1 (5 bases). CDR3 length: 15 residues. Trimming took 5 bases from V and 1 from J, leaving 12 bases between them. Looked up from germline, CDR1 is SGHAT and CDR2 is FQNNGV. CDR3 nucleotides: TGTGCCAGCAGCCTTTGGCAGGGATCCTACAATGAGCAGTTCTTC. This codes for CASSLWQGSYNEQFF.

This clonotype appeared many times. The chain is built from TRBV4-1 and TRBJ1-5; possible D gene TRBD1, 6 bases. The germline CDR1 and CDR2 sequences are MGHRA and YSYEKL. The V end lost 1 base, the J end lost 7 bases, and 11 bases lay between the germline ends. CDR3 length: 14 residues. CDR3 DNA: TGCGCCAGCAGCCAAGTAGGGGGTGAACAGCCCCAGCATTTT. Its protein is CASSQVGGEQPQHF.

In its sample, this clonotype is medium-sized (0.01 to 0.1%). CDR3 DNA sequence: TGTGCCAGCAGCTTAGCGCGGAACAATGAGCAGTTCTTC. This sequence encodes CASSLARNNEQFF. The chain carries TRBV7-6 and TRBJ2-1; D gene ambiguous. Germline CDR1 and CDR2: SGHVS and FNYEAQ. This CDR3 contains 13 residues. Trimming took off 0 bases at V and 5 bases at J, with 5 bases between the two ends.

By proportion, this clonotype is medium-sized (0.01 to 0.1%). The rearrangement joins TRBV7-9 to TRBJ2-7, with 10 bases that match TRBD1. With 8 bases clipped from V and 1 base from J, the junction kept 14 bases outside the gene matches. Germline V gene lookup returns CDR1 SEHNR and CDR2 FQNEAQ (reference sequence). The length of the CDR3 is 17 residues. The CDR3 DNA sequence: TGTGCCAGCGAATCTCCGGGACAGGGGTTTGCATCCTACGAGCAGTACTTC. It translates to CASESPGQGFASYEQYF.

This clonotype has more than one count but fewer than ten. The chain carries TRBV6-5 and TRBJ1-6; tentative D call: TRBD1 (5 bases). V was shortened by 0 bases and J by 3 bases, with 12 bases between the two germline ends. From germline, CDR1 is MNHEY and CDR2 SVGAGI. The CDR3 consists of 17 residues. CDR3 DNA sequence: TGTGCCAGCAGTTACTCGAGGGGTAGGGGCTATAATTCACCCCTCCACTTT. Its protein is CASSYSRGRGYNSPLHF.

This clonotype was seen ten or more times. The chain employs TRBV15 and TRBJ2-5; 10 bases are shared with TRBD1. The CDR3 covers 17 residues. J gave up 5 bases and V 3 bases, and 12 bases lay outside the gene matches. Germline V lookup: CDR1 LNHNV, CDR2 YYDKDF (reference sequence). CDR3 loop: CATSRREPGQGSETQYF. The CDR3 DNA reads TGTGCCACCAGCAGGAGAGAGCCGGGACAGGGGTCGGAGACCCAGTACTTC.

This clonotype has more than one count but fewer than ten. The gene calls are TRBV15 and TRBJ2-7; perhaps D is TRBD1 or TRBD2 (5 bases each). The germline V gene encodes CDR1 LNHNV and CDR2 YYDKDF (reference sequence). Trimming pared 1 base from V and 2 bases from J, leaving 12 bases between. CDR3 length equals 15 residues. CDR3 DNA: TGTGCCACCAGCAGAGGGCAGCGAGGGGCCTACGAGCAGTACTTC. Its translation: CATSRGQRGAYEQYF. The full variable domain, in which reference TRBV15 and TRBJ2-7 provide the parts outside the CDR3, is DAMVIQNPRYQVTQFGKPVTLSCSQTLNHNVMYWYQQKSSQAPKLLFHYYDKDFNNEADTPDNFQSRRPNTSFCFLDIRSPGLGDTAMYLCATSRGQRGAYEQYFGPGTRLTVT.

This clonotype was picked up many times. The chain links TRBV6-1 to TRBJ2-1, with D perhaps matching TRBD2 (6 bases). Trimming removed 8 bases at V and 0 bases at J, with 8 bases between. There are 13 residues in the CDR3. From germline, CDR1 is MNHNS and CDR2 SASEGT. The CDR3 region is CASRDSSYNEQFF. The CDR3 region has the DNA TGTGCCAGCCGGGACTCCTCCTACAATGAGCAGTTCTTC.

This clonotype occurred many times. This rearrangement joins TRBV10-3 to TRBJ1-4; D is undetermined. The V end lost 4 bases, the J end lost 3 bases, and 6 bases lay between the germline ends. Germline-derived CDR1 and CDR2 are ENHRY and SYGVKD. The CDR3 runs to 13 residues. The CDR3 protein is CAISGGANEKLFF. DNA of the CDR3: TGTGCCATCAGTGGTGGAGCTAATGAAAAACTGTTTTTT.

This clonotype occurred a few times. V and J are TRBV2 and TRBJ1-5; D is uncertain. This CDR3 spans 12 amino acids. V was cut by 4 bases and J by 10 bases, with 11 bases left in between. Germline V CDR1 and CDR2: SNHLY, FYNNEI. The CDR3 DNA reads TGTGCCAGCAGTGCACCGGTGGAACCCCAGCATTTT. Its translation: CASSAPVEPQHF.

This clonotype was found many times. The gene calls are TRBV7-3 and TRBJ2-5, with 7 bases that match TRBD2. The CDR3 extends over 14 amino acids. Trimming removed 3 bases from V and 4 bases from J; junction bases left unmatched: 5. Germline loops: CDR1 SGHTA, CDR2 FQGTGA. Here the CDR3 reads CASSFSGLRETQYF. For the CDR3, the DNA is TGTGCCAGCAGCTTTAGCGGGCTAAGAGAGACCCAGTACTTC.

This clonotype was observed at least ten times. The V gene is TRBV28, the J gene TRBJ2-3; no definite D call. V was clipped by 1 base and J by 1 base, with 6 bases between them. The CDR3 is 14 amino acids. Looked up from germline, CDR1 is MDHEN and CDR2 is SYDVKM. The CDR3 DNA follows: TGTGCCAGCAGTTTATTTGGAGGCACAGATACGCAGTATTTT. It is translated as CASSLFGGTDTQYF.

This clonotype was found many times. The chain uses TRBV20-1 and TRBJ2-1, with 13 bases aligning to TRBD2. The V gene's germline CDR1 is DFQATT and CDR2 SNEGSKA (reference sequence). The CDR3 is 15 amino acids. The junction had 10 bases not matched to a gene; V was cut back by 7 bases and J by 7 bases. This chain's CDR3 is CSDRAGTSGINEQFF. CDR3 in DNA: TGCAGTGATCGGGCCGGGACTAGCGGGATAAATGAGCAGTTCTTC.